The 22 T cell receptor beta chains in this list originate from one sample, sequenced in a study of CXCR3-negative and CXCR3-positive naive CD8 T cells. Overall study findings and caveats: For CXCR3-positive naive cells, TRB CDR3s were more hydrophobic than those of CXCR3-negative naive cells.

No cognate antigen is known for these TCRs. With UMI labels, 5' RACE was used to prepare the TRB cDNA libraries. No DNA is given; TCRdb re-called the 5' RACE reads and lists each CDR3 protein once. Seen in this sample are about 7,000 distinct CDR3 sequences; the ten most common clones hold 1.5% to 2%. Source material: naive CXCR3+ CD8+ T cells from blood. The subset: CD45RO-CCR7+CD27+CD95- naive CD8+ T cells expressing CXCR3 (TNR3+). The origin of the receptors is a human donor in good health. Some clones in this sample may be carry-over from other donors' samples.

The CDR3 loop is CASSPGTGIEAFF. V gene TRBV7-9 combines with J gene TRBJ1-1; TCRdb proposes TRBD1, but this gene call is untestable without DNA. This CDR3 spans 13 amino acids. CDR1 is SEHNR, CDR2 FQNEAQ, per germline (reference sequence).

The chain is built from TRBV5-5 and TRBJ1-2; as DNA is missing, the TRBD1 call by TCRdb cannot be tested. Germline CDR1 SGHKS, CDR2 YYEKEE (reference sequence). The length of the CDR3 is 19 residues. The CDR3 loop reads CASSLYDIPLQGTHYGYTF.

The genes are TRBV7-8 and TRBJ2-1; TCRdb's assignment of TRBD1 cannot be checked, as there is no DNA. Per the germline V gene, CDR1 is SGHVS and CDR2 is FQNEAQ. The length of the CDR3 is 15 residues. The CDR3 here is CASSLGTGRYNEQFF.

V gene TRBV29-1 combines with J gene TRBJ2-5; the D call of TRBD1 rests on TCRdb alone, since no DNA is present to check it. The germline CDR1 and CDR2 sequences are SQVTM and ANQGSEA. The CDR3 is 15 residues long. The CDR3 is CSVVWTGVNQETQYF.

The chain joins TRBV19 to TRBJ2-4; the D call of TRBD1 rests on TCRdb alone, since no DNA is present to check it. The CDR3 extends over 15 amino acids. Looked up from germline, CDR1 is LNHDA and CDR2 is SQIVND (reference sequence). CDR3 protein: CAIRLGQPHKNIQYF.

This rearrangement joins TRBV29-1 to TRBJ1-2; the D call from TCRdb, TRBD1, cannot be confirmed without DNA. Germline CDR1 is SQVTM and CDR2 is ANQGSEA. This CDR3 is built from 17 residues. The CDR3: CSGGPDSTDSVNYGYTF. Full variable domain (remainder filled in from reference TRBV29-1 and TRBJ1-2): SAVISQKPSRDICQRGTSLTIQCQVDSQVTMMFWYRQQPGQSLTLIATANQGSEATYESGFVIDKFPISRPNLTFSTLTVSNMSPEDSSIYLCSGGPDSTDSVNYGYTFGSGTRLTVV.

The rearrangement joins TRBV6-1 to TRBJ2-1. The CDR3 covers 15 residues. From germline, CDR1 is MNHNS and CDR2 SASEGT. CDR3: CASSEAGMGYNEQFF.

The V and J genes are TRBV20-1 and TRBJ2-7. In germline, CDR1 is DFQATT, CDR2 SNEGSKA (reference sequence). The CDR3 is 13 residues long. The CDR3 reads CSARLDSTYEQYF.

J is TRBJ2-5 and V is TRBV6-1; TCRdb names TRBD2, which stays unverified in the absence of DNA. The CDR3 totals 15 residues. The V gene's germline CDR1 is MNHNS and CDR2 SASEGT. The CDR3 sequence is CASSDLAGAQETQYF.

This clonotype is deemed medium-sized (0.01 to 0.1%) by its frequency. The J gene is TRBJ2-1, the V gene TRBV5-1. Germline loops: CDR1 SGHRS, CDR2 YFSETQ. The length of the CDR3 is 15 residues. CDR3 protein: CASSPTRVAYNEQFF.

The genes are TRBV29-1 and TRBJ2-1; TCRdb proposes TRBD1, but this gene call is untestable without DNA. This CDR3 is built from 14 residues. Per the germline V gene, CDR1 is SQVTM and CDR2 is ANQGSEA. CDR3 residues: CSVRGTGMRTEQFF.

Measured by frequency, this clonotype is medium-sized. CDR3 amino acids: CASSPDSLAKNIQYF. The chain employs TRBV25-1 and TRBJ2-4; TCRdb returns TRBD1, unconfirmable since there is no DNA. Looked up from germline, CDR1 is MGHDK and CDR2 is SYGVNS. The CDR3 totals 15 residues.

The chain carries TRBV29-1 and TRBJ2-3; TCRdb selects TRBD2, and the lack of DNA leaves this call unchecked. Germline CDR1 and CDR2: SQVTM and ANQGSEA. The CDR3 runs 13 residues. The CDR3 loop reads CSVERGITDTQYF.

The J gene is TRBJ1-1, the V gene TRBV3-1; the D call of TRBD1 rests on TCRdb alone, since no DNA is present to check it. The CDR3 has 15 residues. Germline V lookup: CDR1 LGHDT, CDR2 YNNKEL (reference sequence). The CDR3: CASSRTGTANTEAFF. The full variable domain, rest sourced from reference TRBV3-1 and TRBJ1-1, is DTAVSQTPKYLVTQMGNDKSIKCEQNLGHDTMYWYKQDSKKFLKIMFSYNNKELIINETVPNRFSPKSPDKAHLNLHINSLELGDSAVYFCASSRTGTANTEAFFGQGTRLTVV.

The chain links TRBV21-1 to TRBJ2-7; the TCRdb call, TRBD2, lacks DNA for checking. TRBV21-1 counts as a pseudogene. The CDR3 is 11 amino acids. This CDR3 is CASRRGNEQFF.

This clonotype is classed as medium-sized by frequency. The chain employs TRBV28 and TRBJ2-1; TCRdb names TRBD1, which stays unverified in the absence of DNA. The germline gives CDR1 MDHEN, CDR2 SYDVKM. The CDR3 has 15 amino acids. CDR3 amino acids: CASRVISGAYNEQFF.

This clonotype is called medium-sized based on its frequency. V is TRBV7-9 and J is TRBJ2-1; TCRdb's D gene call, TRBD2, goes unchecked for lack of DNA. Looked up from germline, CDR1 is SEHNR and CDR2 is FQNEAQ (reference sequence). The CDR3 extends over 18 amino acids. This chain's CDR3 is CASSFGTSGSYTHNEQFF.

This CDR3 is CSVRASNQPQHF. The rearrangement uses TRBV29-1 and TRBJ1-5. The germline gives CDR1 SQVTM, CDR2 ANQGSEA. The CDR3 consists of 12 residues.

The chain is built from TRBV10-3 and TRBJ1-5; TCRdb gives TRBD1 as the D gene, but with no DNA this cannot be confirmed. Germline V CDR1 and CDR2: ENHRY, SYGVKD. The CDR3 spans 13 residues. CDR3 amino acids: CATKGDGMQPQHF.

This chain joins TRBV5-6 and TRBJ1-5; TCRdb names TRBD1, which stays unverified in the absence of DNA. Germline lookup yields CDR1 SGHDT and CDR2 YYEEEE. The length of the CDR3 is 14 residues. CDR3 residues: CASSLTGINQPQHF.

The chain links TRBV12-3 or TRBV12-4 to TRBJ2-7; the TCRdb call, TRBD1, lacks DNA for checking. The CDR3 is 16 amino acids. Here the CDR3 reads CASSSSPDGIGYEQYF.

The chain has TRBV14 and TRBJ2-7; TCRdb calls TRBD1, which cannot be checked without DNA. CDR1 is SGHDN, CDR2 FVKESK, per germline. CDR3 size: 16 residues. The CDR3 protein is CASSQEPRVATYEQYF.